This T cell receptor (beta chain) comes out of a study of blood T cell repertoires in COVID-19. At the level of the study: Acute-phase and convalescent COVID-19 samples originated in the United States, Italy and Spain. The analysed material was cDNA or gDNA that came from T cells, B-cell-depleted T cells, or PBMCs.

CDR3 length equals 17 residues. Patients at the Seattle site were enrolled during active infection and followed longitudinally. Original handling: Cell counts per sample came from amplifying reference gene primers. Clones were sequenced by immunoSEQ multiplex PCR, and TCRdb holds only the in-frame ones, with some missing. That table furnishes V, J and clone size, whereas the DNA furnished D and trimming. The sample has about 230,000 clones; around 84% are singletons. The chain links TRBV21-1 to TRBJ1-1. TRBV21-1 is a pseudogene segment. The source of this sequence is a middle-aged man with COVID-19, enrolled during active disease. The material sequenced was peripheral blood. CDR3 region: CASSLPRGGLMNTEAFF. CDR3 in DNA: TGTGCCAGCAGCCTACCCCGCGGGGGACTAATGAACACTGAAGCTTTCTTT.